The sequence of this TCR beta chain was determined in a study of control samples from healthy donors and cancer patients. Only in-frame clones appear in the TCRdb table, and some are missing; sequencing was by immunoSEQ multiplex PCR. The sample lists 120,000 or so clones, more than 75% occurring once. Germline V gives CDR1 LGHDT, CDR2 YNNKEL (reference sequence). This CDR3 spans 13 amino acids. The TCR sequence derives from a man aged 18 to 30 in good health. Material: blood. The V gene is TRBV3-1 (or the pseudogene TRBV3-2), the J gene TRBJ2-3; 8 positions agree with TRBD2. The CDR3 DNA reads TGTGCTAGCGGGATCTCGCCCCCAGATACGCAGTATTTT. Amino acid sequence: CASGISPPDTQYF.